This record covers a single T cell receptor (beta chain). The antigen is not known. Cultured CD4+ T cells had their DNA profiled by the Oncomine TCR Beta short-read assay. Each CDR3 protein is one row after TCRdb ran MiXCR on the PCR reads. The sample has around 4,400 distinct CDR3 sequences, roughly a fifth seen once. This entry comes from a study of vaccination and CD4 T cells after COVID-19. Study as a whole: Convalescent participants consisted of six males and four females, two being Hispanic. From HCoV-229E, HCoV-OC43, HCoV-NL63 and SARS-CoV-2, overlapping spike peptides were used to stimulate the cells. Overall study results and limits: Convalescent patients had a median roughly 86% of reactive clones appearing only post-vaccination.

The treatment is: roughly 10-day PBMC culture with coronavirus spike peptide pools or control peptides (ViraFEST assay). Days 3 and 7 were when half the medium was replaced with fresh IL-2 medium. The V and J ends lost 1 base and 0 bases respectively, with 8 bases between them. This CDR3 comprises 16 residues. Germline CDR1 is SGDLS and CDR2 is YYNGEE. This clonotype originated in a human donor who had recovered from COVID-19. The V gene is TRBV9, the J gene TRBJ1-6; possible D gene TRBD1, 5 bases. The source material was CD4+ T cells from blood, cultured in vitro. CDR3: CASSVTDSSYNSPLHF. In DNA form, the CDR3 reads TGTGCCAGCAGCGTAACTGACAGCTCCTATAATTCACCCCTCCACTTT.